Reported below is one T cell receptor (beta chain). As the CDR3 is not closed by the conserved phenylalanine or tryptophan, this likely results from a read error. This record belongs to a study of tumor and adjacent non-tumor tissue in lung cancer. The template was RNA from unsorted bulk tissue. Donors were chemotherapy-naive, newly diagnosed lung cancer surgical patients in China, August–late 2014. The length of the CDR3 is 12 residues. Three rounds of nested PCR, following a modified ARM-PCR protocol, produced the TCRbeta library. TCRdb re-called the multiplex PCR reads with MiXCR, one entry per CDR3 protein. The sample lists about 75,000 distinct CDR3 sequences; 60% to 80% were seen once.

Specimen: lung tumor tissue. The origin of this receptor is a woman aged 50 to 60 with non-small cell lung cancer. V usage is TRBV12-3 or TRBV12-4 and J usage is TRBJ2-5; D may be TRBD2 (5 bases). DNA for the CDR3: TGTGTCAGCAGTTTAGCCATCGGGGCCCAGTACATC. Amino acid sequence: CVSSLAIGAQYI.